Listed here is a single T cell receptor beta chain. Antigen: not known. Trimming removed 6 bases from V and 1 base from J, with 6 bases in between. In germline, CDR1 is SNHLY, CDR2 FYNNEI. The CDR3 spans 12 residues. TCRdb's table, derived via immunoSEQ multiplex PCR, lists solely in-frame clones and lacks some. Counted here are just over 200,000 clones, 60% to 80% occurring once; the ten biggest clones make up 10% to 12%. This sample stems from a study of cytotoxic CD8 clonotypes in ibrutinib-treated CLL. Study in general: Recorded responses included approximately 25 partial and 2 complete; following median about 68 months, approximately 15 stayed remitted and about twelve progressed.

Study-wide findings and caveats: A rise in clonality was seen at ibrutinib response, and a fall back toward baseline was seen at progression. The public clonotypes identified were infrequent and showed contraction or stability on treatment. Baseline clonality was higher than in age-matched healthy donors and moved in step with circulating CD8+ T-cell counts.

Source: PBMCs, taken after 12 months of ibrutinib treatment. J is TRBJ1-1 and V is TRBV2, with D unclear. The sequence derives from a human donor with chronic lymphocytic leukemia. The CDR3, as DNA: TGTGCCAGCAGGGGGTGGAACACTGAAGCTTTCTTT. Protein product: CASRGWNTEAFF.